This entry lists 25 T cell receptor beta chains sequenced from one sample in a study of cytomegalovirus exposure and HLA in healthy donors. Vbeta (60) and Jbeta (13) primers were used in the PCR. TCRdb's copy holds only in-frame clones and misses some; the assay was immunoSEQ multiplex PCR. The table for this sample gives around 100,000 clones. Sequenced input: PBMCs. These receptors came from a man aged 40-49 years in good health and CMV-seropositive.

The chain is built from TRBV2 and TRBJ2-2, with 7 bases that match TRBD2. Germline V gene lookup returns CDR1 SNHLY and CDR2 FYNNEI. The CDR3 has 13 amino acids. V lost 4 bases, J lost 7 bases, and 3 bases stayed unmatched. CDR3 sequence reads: CASSGEGHGELFF. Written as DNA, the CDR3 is TGTGCCAGCAGTGGGGAGGGGCACGGGGAGCTGTTTTTT.

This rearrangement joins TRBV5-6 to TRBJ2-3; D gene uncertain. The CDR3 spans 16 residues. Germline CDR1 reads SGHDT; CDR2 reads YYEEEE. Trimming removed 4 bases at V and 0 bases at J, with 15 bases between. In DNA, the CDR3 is TGTGCCAGCAGCCCGGTCGGGTTTCCTAGCACAGATACGCAGTATTTT. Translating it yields CASSPVGFPSTDTQYF.

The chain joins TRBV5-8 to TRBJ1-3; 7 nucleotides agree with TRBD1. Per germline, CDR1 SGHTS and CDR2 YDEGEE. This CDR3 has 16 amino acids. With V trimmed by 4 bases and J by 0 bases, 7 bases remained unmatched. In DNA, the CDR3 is TGTGCCAGCAGCCCGCCCAGGGGGAACTCTGGAAACACCATATATTTT. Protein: CASSPPRGNSGNTIYF. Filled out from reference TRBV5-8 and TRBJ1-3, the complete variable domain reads EAGVTQSPTHLIKTRGQQATLRCSPISGHTSVYWYQQALGLGLQFLLWYDEGEERNRGNFPPRFSGRQFPNYSSELNVNALELEDSALYLCASSPPRGNSGNTIYFGEGSWLTVV.

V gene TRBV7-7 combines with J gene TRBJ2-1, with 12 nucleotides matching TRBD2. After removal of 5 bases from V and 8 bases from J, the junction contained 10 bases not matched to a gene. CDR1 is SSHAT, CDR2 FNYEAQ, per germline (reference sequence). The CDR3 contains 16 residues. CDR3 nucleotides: TGTGCCAGCAGCGCTTCTAGGACTAGCGGGATCCATGAGCAGTTCTTC. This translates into CASSASRTSGIHEQFF.

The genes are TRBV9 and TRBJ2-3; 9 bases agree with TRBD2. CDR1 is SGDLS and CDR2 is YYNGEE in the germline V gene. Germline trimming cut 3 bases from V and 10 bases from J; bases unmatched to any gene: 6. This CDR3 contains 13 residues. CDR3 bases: TGTGCCAGCAGCGGGCCTAGCGGGAAGGCGCAGTATTTT. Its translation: CASSGPSGKAQYF.

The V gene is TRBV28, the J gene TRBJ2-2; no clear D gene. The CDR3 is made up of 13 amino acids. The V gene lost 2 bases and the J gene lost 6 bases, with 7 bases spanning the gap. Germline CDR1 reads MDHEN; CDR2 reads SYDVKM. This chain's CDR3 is CASSLQVPGELFF. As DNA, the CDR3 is TGTGCCAGCAGTTTACAGGTTCCCGGGGAGCTGTTTTTT. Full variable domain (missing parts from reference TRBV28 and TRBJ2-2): DVKVTQSSRYLVKRTGEKVFLECVQDMDHENMFWYRQDPGLGLRLIYFSYDVKMKEKGDIPEGYSVSREKKERFSLILESASTNQTSMYLCASSLQVPGELFFGEGSRLTVL.

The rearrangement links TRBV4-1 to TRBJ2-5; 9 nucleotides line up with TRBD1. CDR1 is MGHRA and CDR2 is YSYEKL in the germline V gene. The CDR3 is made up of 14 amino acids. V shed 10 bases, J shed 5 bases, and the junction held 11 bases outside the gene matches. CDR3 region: CAKTTGGLNETQYF. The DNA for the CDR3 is TGCGCCAAAACGACAGGGGGATTGAATGAGACCCAGTACTTC.

Written as DNA, the CDR3 is TGTGCCACCAGCAGACCGAGGACAGGGGGCTTCAATGAGCAGTTCTTC. Its protein product is CATSRPRTGGFNEQFF. V and J are TRBV15 and TRBJ2-1; 11 bases are shared with TRBD1. The CDR3 is 16 amino acids. Germline assignment: CDR1 LNHNV and CDR2 YYDKDF (reference sequence). With 2 bases clipped from V and 6 bases from J, the junction kept 6 bases outside the gene matches.

The DNA for the CDR3 is TGCGCCAGCAGCCCGGTGCGGGGTCCAGCTTTCTTT. The encoded protein is CASSPVRGPAFF. This rearrangement joins TRBV5-1 to TRBJ1-1; D is unclear. The CDR3 loop spans 12 amino acids. V lost 4 bases to trimming and J lost 10 bases, with 14 bases between them. Germline V gene lookup returns CDR1 SGHRS and CDR2 YFSETQ. Combining the CDR3 with reference TRBV5-1 and TRBJ1-1 gives the whole variable domain KAGVTQTPRYLIKTRGQQVTLSCSPISGHRSVSWYQQTPGQGLQFLFEYFSETQRNKGNFPGRFSGRQFSNSRSEMNVSTLELGDSALYLCASSPVRGPAFFGQGTRLTVV.

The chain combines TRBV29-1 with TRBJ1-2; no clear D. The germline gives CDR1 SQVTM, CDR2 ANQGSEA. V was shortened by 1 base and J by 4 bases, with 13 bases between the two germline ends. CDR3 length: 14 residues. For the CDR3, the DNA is TGCAGCGTTGAAGGCTCTACAGTTGGCTATGGCTACACCTTC. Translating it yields CSVEGSTVGYGYTF.

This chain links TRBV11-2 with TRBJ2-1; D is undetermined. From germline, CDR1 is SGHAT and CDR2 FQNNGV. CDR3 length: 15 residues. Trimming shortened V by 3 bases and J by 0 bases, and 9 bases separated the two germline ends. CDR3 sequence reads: CASSLAILSYNEQFF. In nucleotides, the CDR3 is TGTGCCAGCAGCTTGGCCATCCTCTCCTACAATGAGCAGTTCTTC.

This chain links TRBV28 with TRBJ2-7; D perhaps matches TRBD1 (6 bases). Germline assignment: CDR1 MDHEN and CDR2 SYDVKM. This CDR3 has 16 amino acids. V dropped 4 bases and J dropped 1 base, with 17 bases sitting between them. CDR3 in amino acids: CASSSPSGTQSYEQYF. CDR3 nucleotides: TGTGCCAGCAGTTCCCCGTCCGGGACACAATCCTACGAGCAGTACTTC.

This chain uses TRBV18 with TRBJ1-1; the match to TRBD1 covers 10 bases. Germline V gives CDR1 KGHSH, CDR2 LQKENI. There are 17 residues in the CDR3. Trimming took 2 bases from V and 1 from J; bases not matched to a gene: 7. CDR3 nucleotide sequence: TGTGCCAGCTCACCATCGGGACAGGGGTCTGGGAACACTGAAGCTTTCTTT. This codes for CASSPSGQGSGNTEAFF.

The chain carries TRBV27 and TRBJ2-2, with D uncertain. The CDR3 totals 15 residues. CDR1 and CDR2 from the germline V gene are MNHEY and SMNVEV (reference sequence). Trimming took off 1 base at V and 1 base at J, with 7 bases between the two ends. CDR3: CASSLFSMNTGELFF. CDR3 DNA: TGTGCCAGCAGTTTATTTTCTATGAACACCGGGGAGCTGTTTTTT.

In nucleotides, the CDR3 is TGTGCCAGCAGCTTAAGGAGGCCGCGGTGGTCGGAGACCCAGTACTTC. As protein: CASSLRRPRWSETQYF. V and J are TRBV5-4 and TRBJ2-5; a possible D gene is TRBD2 (5 bases). The CDR3 spans 16 residues. V lost 2 bases to trimming and J lost 5 bases, with 19 bases between them. Germline V lookup: CDR1 SGHNT, CDR2 YYREEE (reference sequence).

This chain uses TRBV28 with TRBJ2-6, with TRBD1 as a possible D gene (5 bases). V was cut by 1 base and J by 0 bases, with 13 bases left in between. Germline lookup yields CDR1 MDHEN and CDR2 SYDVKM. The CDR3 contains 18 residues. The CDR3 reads CASSLSQGVSSGANVLTF. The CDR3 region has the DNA TGTGCCAGCAGTTTATCTCAGGGCGTGAGCTCTGGGGCCAACGTCCTGACTTTC. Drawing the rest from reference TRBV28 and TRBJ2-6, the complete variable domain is DVKVTQSSRYLVKRTGEKVFLECVQDMDHENMFWYRQDPGLGLRLIYFSYDVKMKEKGDIPEGYSVSREKKERFSLILESASTNQTSMYLCASSLSQGVSSGANVLTFGAGSRLTVL.

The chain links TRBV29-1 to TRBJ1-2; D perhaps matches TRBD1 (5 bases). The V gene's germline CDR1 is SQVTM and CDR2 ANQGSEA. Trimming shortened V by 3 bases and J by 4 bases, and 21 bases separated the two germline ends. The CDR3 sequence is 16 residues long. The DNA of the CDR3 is TGCAGCGTTGAGCCATCGTTTGGGGCTTCGAGCTATGGCTACACCTTC. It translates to CSVEPSFGASSYGYTF.

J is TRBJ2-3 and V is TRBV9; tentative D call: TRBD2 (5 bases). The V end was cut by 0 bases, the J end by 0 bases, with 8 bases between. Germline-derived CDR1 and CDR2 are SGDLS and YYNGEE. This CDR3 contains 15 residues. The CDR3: CASSVVEGSTDTQYF. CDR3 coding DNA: TGTGCCAGCAGCGTAGTAGAGGGTAGCACAGATACGCAGTATTTT.

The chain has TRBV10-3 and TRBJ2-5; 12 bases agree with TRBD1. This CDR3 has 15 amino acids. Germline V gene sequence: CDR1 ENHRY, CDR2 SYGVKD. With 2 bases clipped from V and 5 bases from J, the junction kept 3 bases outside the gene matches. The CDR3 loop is CAISEGDRGLETQYF. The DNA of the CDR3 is TGTGCCATCAGTGAGGGGGACAGGGGGCTTGAGACCCAGTACTTC.

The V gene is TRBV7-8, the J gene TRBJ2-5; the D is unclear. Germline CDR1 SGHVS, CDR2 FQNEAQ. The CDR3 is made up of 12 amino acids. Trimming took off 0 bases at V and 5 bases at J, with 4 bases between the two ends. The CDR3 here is CASSLARETQYF. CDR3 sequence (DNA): TGTGCCAGCAGCTTAGCGCGGGAGACCCAGTACTTC.

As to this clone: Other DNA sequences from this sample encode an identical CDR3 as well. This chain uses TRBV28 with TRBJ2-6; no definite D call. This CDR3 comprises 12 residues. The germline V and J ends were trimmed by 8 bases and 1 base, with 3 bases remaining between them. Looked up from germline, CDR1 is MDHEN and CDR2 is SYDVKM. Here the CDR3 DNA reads TGTGCCAGCTCATCTGGGGCCAACGTCCTGACTTTC. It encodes CASSSGANVLTF. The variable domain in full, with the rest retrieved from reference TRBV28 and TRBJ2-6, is DVKVTQSSRYLVKRTGEKVFLECVQDMDHENMFWYRQDPGLGLRLIYFSYDVKMKEKGDIPEGYSVSREKKERFSLILESASTNQTSMYLCASSSGANVLTFGAGSRLTVL.

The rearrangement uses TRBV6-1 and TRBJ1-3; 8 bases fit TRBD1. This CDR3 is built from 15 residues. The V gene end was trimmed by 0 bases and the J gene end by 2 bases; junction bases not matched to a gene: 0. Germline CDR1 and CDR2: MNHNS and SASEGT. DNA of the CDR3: TGTGCCAGCAGTGAAGCGGGACAGGCTGGAAACACCATATATTTT. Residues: CASSEAGQAGNTIYF.

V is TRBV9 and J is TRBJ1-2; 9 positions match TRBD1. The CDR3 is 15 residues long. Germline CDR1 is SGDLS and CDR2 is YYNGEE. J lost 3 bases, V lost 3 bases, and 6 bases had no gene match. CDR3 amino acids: CASSGTGGAYYGYTF. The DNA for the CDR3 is TGTGCCAGCAGCGGAACAGGGGGCGCGTACTATGGCTACACCTTC. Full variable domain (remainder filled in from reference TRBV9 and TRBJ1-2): DSGVTQTPKHLITATGQRVTLRCSPRSGDLSVYWYQQSLDQGLQFLIQYYNGEERAKGNILERFSAQQFPDLHSELNLSSLELGDSALYFCASSGTGGAYYGYTFGSGTRLTVV.

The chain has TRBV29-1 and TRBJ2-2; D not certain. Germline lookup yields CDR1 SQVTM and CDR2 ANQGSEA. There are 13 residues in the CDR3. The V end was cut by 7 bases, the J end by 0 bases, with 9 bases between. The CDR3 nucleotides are TGCAGCGCCCCGAAGCCGAACACCGGGGAGCTGTTTTTT. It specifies CSAPKPNTGELFF.

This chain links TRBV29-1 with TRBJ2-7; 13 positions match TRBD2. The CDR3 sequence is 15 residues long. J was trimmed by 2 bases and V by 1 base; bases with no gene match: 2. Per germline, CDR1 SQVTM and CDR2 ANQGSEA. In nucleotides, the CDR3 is TGCAGCGTTGAAGGAACTAGCGGGAGGGCCTACGAGCAGTACTTC. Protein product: CSVEGTSGRAYEQYF.